One sample yielded the 26 T cell receptor beta chains listed below, sequenced in a study of graft-versus-host responses after intestinal transplantation. Sequencing used immunoSEQ multiplex PCR; TCRdb keeps in-frame clones, though not all of them. The sample contains around 110,000 clones, more than 85% of which appear only once. Their recognized antigens are unknown. The input for sequencing was unstimulated CD8+ T cells sorted from spleen or lymph node cells, taken before transplant. All receptors come from a human donor who was the organ donor for an intestinal transplant.

This chain links TRBV19 with TRBJ1-5, with no clear D. The CDR3 is made up of 15 amino acids. The V gene's germline CDR1 is LNHDA and CDR2 SQIVND (reference sequence). V shed 5 bases and J shed 0 bases, with 11 bases lying between them. As DNA, the CDR3 is TGTGCCAGTAGTGGGCAGGACTATAGCAATCAGCCCCAGCATTTT. It yields the protein CASSGQDYSNQPQHF.

The CDR3 loop reads CSVDSSGTSSYNEQFF. The CDR3 nucleotides read TGCAGCGTTGACTCTAGCGGGACGAGCTCCTACAATGAGCAGTTCTTC. The chain links TRBV29-1 to TRBJ2-1, with 9 bases that match TRBD2. The CDR3 runs to 16 residues. Germline V CDR1 and CDR2: SQVTM, ANQGSEA. Trimming took 3 bases from V and 0 from J; bases not matched to a gene: 6.

The V call is TRBV10-2, the J call TRBJ1-4; D is ambiguous. The CDR3 is made up of 13 amino acids. Germline values: CDR1 WSHSY, CDR2 SAAADI. V gave up 3 bases and J gave up 5 bases, with 7 bases separating them. Here the CDR3 reads CASSEMRNEKLFF. CDR3 nucleotides: TGCGCCAGCAGTGAAATGAGGAATGAAAAACTGTTTTTT.

The V call is TRBV18, the J call TRBJ1-1; no firm D call. V was trimmed by 6 bases and J by 1 base, leaving 9 bases between them. The CDR3 contains 13 residues. Germline V gene sequence: CDR1 KGHSH, CDR2 LQKENI. The CDR3 DNA sequence: TGTGCCAGCTCCCCGGGTCGGAACACTGAAGCTTTCTTT. This translates into CASSPGRNTEAFF.

The J gene is TRBJ2-7, the V gene TRBV4-1; possible D gene TRBD2, 5 bases. Germline V CDR1 and CDR2: MGHRA, YSYEKL. V lost 0 bases and J lost 1, with 10 bases in between. The CDR3 covers 15 residues. CDR3 protein: CASSQEVGLSYEQYF. The CDR3 DNA follows: TGCGCCAGCAGCCAAGAAGTCGGACTTTCCTACGAGCAGTACTTC.

The chain links TRBV27 to TRBJ1-5, with TRBD1 matching 7 bases. This CDR3 spans 15 amino acids. Trimming took 5 bases from V and 1 from J; bases not matched to a gene: 5. Germline V lookup: CDR1 MNHEY, CDR2 SMNVEV (reference sequence). The CDR3 DNA is TGTGCCAGCAGTCCCGTGGGACAGAGCAATCAGCCCCAGCATTTT. This codes for CASSPVGQSNQPQHF.

The chain has TRBV6-1 and TRBJ2-1; D gene uncertain. In germline, CDR1 is MNHNS, CDR2 SASEGT. V was cut by 6 bases and J by 10 bases, with 7 bases left in between. This CDR3 has 10 residues. This chain's CDR3 is CASRTIEQFF. DNA for the CDR3: TGTGCCAGCAGGACCATAGAGCAGTTCTTC.

J is TRBJ1-1 and V is TRBV28, with a weak D call TRBD1 (6 bases). The CDR3 has 16 amino acids. With 4 bases removed from V and 2 bases from J, the gap between germline ends came to 17 bases. Germline CDR1 is MDHEN and CDR2 is SYDVKM. The CDR3 sequence: CASSSGPGGLNTEAFF. CDR3 DNA sequence: TGTGCCAGCAGTTCAGGGCCCGGGGGCCTCAACACTGAAGCTTTCTTT.

The V gene is TRBV2, the J gene TRBJ2-3; 10 nucleotides match TRBD2. Germline loops: CDR1 SNHLY, CDR2 FYNNEI. V trimming: 6 bases; J trimming: 3 bases; junction bases outside the gene matches: 9. This CDR3 spans 16 amino acids. The CDR3 reads CASSHKREGRTDTQYF. In DNA, the CDR3 is TGTGCCAGCAGCCACAAGCGGGAGGGTCGTACAGATACGCAGTATTTT.

CDR3 region: CASSFGSGGSEAFF. CDR3 sequence (DNA): TGTGCCAGCAGTTTCGGGTCAGGGGGCTCTGAAGCTTTCTTT. The chain uses TRBV27 and TRBJ1-1; 8 bases are shared with TRBD1. CDR1 is MNHEY, CDR2 SMNVEV, per germline (reference sequence). The V gene end was trimmed by 3 bases and the J gene end by 6 bases; junction bases not matched to a gene: 6. The CDR3 sequence is 14 residues long.

Of note for this clone: Sequence at one end of the junction differs from germline and may be a read error. This chain links TRBV7-7 with TRBJ2-2, with a tentative D call TRBD2 (6 bases). The germline CDR1 and CDR2 sequences are SSHAT and FNYEAQ (reference sequence). The CDR3 length is 14 residues. The CDR3 loop reads CASSLAANTGELFF. The CDR3 DNA reads TGTGCTAGCAGCTTAGCGGCGAACACCGGGGAGCTGTTTTTT.

The chain combines TRBV4-3 with TRBJ2-7, with 9 nucleotides matching TRBD1. V lost 4 bases and J lost 5; bases outside the gene matches: 6. The germline gives CDR1 LGHNA, CDR2 YSLEER. This CDR3 region has 14 residues. As DNA, the CDR3 is TGCGCCAGCAGCCCGGACAGGGGAAGTCACGAGCAGTACTTC. This encodes CASSPDRGSHEQYF.

The CDR3 reads CASSLLGYPYEQYF. CDR3 coding DNA: TGTGCCAGCAGCTTGTTGGGCTATCCCTACGAGCAGTACTTC. This chain uses TRBV5-4 with TRBJ2-7, with D unclear. CDR3 size: 14 residues. CDR1 and CDR2 from the germline V gene are SGHNT and YYREEE (reference sequence). Trimming stripped 1 base from V and 2 bases from J, with 10 bases between. The complete variable domain, with remaining parts taken from reference TRBV5-4 and TRBJ2-7, reads ETGVTQSPTHLIKTRGQQVTLRCSSQSGHNTVSWYQQALGQGPQFIFQYYREEENGRGNFPPRFSGLQFPNYSSELNVNALELDDSALYLCASSLLGYPYEQYFGPGTRLTVT.

The chain employs TRBV7-9 and TRBJ1-2, with 7 bases fitting TRBD1. With 1 base clipped from V and 2 bases from J, the junction kept 4 bases outside the gene matches. The germline CDR1 and CDR2 sequences are SEHNR and FQNEAQ (reference sequence). This CDR3 contains 15 residues. CDR3 residues: CASSLGTGINYGYTF. The CDR3 nucleotides are TGTGCCAGCAGCTTAGGGACAGGAATCAACTATGGCTACACCTTC.

The chain links TRBV15 to TRBJ2-3, with 10 bases matching TRBD2. This CDR3 spans 17 amino acids. The V segment lost 0 bases and the J segment 2 bases; nucleotides outside the gene matches: 5. The germline CDR1 and CDR2 sequences are LNHNV and YYDKDF (reference sequence). CDR3 DNA: TGTGCCACCAGCAGAGATAGGCTAGCGGGGGACACAGATACGCAGTATTTT. Amino acid sequence: CATSRDRLAGDTDTQYF.

This rearrangement joins TRBV5-1 to TRBJ1-2; D is undetermined. The CDR3 spans 14 residues. Germline V gene data show CDR1 as SGHRS and CDR2 as YFSETQ. Trimming left V 0 bases short and J 1 base short, with 7 bases between. This CDR3 reads CASSLAAVNYGYTF. In DNA, the CDR3 is TGCGCCAGCAGCTTGGCGGCAGTTAACTATGGCTACACCTTC.

J is TRBJ2-1 and V is TRBV5-1; 15 bases agree with TRBD2. This CDR3 region has 15 residues. Unmatched junction bases numbered 6, after V lost 4 bases and J lost 10 bases. CDR1 is SGHRS and CDR2 is YFSETQ in the germline V gene. CDR3 nucleotide sequence: TGCGCCAGCAGCGTAGGACTAGCGGGAGGGCCGGAGCAGTTCTTC. Translating it yields CASSVGLAGGPEQFF.

CDR3 residues: CASSNSGNTIYF. In DNA form, the CDR3 reads TGTGCCAGCAGTAACTCTGGAAACACCATATATTTT. The chain recombines TRBV28 with TRBJ1-3; D not certain. V lost 5 bases and J 0 bases, leaving 2 bases between the germline ends. The CDR3 has 12 amino acids. The germline gives CDR1 MDHEN, CDR2 SYDVKM.

This clone was picked up one time. V usage is TRBV4-3 and J usage is TRBJ1-1; D is uncertain. The ends were cut back, 4 bases at V and 1 base at J, with 10 bases in the middle. The CDR3 spans 14 residues. From germline, CDR1 is LGHNA and CDR2 YSLEER. This CDR3 reads CASSPGGPNTEAFF. Here the CDR3 DNA reads TGCGCCAGCAGCCCAGGAGGACCGAACACTGAAGCTTTCTTT.

The J gene is TRBJ1-2, the V gene TRBV29-1; D not resolved. The CDR3 sequence is 11 residues long. The V gene's germline CDR1 is SQVTM and CDR2 ANQGSEA. Trimming stripped 4 bases from V and 8 bases from J, with 11 bases between. CDR3 nucleotide sequence: TGCAGCGTTGCGGACGGTTCGGGCTACACCTTC. The encoded protein is CSVADGSGYTF.

The chain joins TRBV5-4 to TRBJ1-1; the match to TRBD1 covers 7 bases. V shed 3 bases and J 6 bases; nucleotides not matched to a gene: 8. Germline loops: CDR1 SGHNT, CDR2 YYREEE (reference sequence). The CDR3 is 14 residues long. CDR3 nucleotides: TGTGCCAGCAGCTCTATCACAGGGGACCCTGAAGCTTTCTTT. It translates to CASSSITGDPEAFF.

The rearrangement links TRBV29-1 to TRBJ1-1, with 9 bases lining up with TRBD1. The CDR3 runs 15 residues. Germline V gives CDR1 SQVTM, CDR2 ANQGSEA. The V segment lost 6 bases and the J segment 2 bases; nucleotides outside the gene matches: 10. CDR3 loop: CSVDRGYGGNTEAFF. The DNA for the CDR3 is TGCAGCGTGGACAGGGGTTACGGGGGCAACACTGAAGCTTTCTTT.

The chain employs TRBV6-5 and TRBJ2-7, with 7 bases matching TRBD2. Germline V gene lookup returns CDR1 MNHEY and CDR2 SVGAGI. V trimming: 5 bases; J trimming: 0 bases; junction bases outside the gene matches: 7. The CDR3 loop spans 15 amino acids. For the CDR3, the DNA is TGTGCCAGCAGTCAAACTAGCGCCCACTCCTACGAGCAGTACTTC. This translates into CASSQTSAHSYEQYF.

This clone showed up just once. In nucleotides, the CDR3 is TGCGCCAGCAGCCAAGATGGGGATGAGCAGTTCTTC. This codes for CASSQDGDEQFF. The rearrangement links TRBV4-3 to TRBJ2-1; no clear D gene. In germline, CDR1 is LGHNA, CDR2 YSLEER. Deletions cut 0 bases from V and 8 bases from J, with 5 bases between. This CDR3 contains 12 residues.

The chain uses TRBV6-5 and TRBJ2-5; D perhaps matches TRBD2 (7 bases). Per germline, CDR1 MNHEY and CDR2 SVGAGI. CDR3 length: 15 residues. The germline V and J ends were trimmed by 6 bases and 5 bases, with 19 bases remaining between them. DNA of the CDR3: TGTGCCAGCAGCCAAGGGGGAGGGCCGCAGGAGACCCAGTACTTC. Encoded protein: CASSQGGGPQETQYF.

A single count supports this clone. The chain has TRBV30 and TRBJ1-5; tentative D call: TRBD1 (6 bases). Germline V gives CDR1 GTSNPN, CDR2 SVGIG (reference sequence). This CDR3 has 15 residues. V lost 0 bases, J lost 6 bases, and 15 bases lay in between. In nucleotides, the CDR3 is TGTGCCTGGAGTGTCGGGGGCTTATGGAGTCAGCCCCAGCATTTT. Its protein product is CAWSVGGLWSQPQHF.